The T cell receptor beta chain under discussion was sequenced for a study of blood T cell repertoires in COVID-19. Germline V gives CDR1 LGHDT, CDR2 YNNKEL (reference sequence). V trimming: 2 bases; J trimming: 5 bases; junction bases outside the gene matches: 7. The CDR3 spans 17 residues. This study enrolled people aged roughly 18 to 100 from about 26 US geographic areas. Here immunoSEQ multiplex PCR was the method, and the copy in TCRdb shows in-frame clones only, minus some. The sample carries roughly 250,000 clones, more than 85% recorded once. This clone was seen only once. The chain has TRBV3-1 (or the pseudogene TRBV3-2) and TRBJ2-1, with 12 nucleotides matching TRBD2. The TCR comes from a man aged 40-50 years who had recovered from COVID-19. The sequenced material came from PBMCs or T cells enriched from blood (not recorded which). CDR3 protein: CASSQYWTSGDDNEQFF. In DNA form, the CDR3 reads TGTGCCAGCAGCCAATACTGGACTAGCGGGGACGACAATGAGCAGTTCTTC.